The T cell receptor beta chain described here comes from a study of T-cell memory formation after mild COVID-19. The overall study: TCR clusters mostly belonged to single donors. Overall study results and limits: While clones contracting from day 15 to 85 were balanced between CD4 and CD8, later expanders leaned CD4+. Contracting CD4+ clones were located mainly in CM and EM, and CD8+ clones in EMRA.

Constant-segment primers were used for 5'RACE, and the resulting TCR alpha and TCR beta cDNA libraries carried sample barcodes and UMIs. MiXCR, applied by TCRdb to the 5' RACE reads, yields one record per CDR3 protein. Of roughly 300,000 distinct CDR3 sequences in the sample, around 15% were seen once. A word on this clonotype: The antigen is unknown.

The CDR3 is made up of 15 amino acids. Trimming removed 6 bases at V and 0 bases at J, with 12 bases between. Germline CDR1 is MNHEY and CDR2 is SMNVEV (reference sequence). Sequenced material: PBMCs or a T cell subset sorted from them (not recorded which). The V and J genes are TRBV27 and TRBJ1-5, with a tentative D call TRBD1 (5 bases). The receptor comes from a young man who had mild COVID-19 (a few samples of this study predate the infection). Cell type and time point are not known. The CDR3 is CASRAPGDSNQPQHF. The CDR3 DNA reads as TGTGCCAGCAGGGCGCCGGGGGATAGCAATCAGCCCCAGCATTTT.